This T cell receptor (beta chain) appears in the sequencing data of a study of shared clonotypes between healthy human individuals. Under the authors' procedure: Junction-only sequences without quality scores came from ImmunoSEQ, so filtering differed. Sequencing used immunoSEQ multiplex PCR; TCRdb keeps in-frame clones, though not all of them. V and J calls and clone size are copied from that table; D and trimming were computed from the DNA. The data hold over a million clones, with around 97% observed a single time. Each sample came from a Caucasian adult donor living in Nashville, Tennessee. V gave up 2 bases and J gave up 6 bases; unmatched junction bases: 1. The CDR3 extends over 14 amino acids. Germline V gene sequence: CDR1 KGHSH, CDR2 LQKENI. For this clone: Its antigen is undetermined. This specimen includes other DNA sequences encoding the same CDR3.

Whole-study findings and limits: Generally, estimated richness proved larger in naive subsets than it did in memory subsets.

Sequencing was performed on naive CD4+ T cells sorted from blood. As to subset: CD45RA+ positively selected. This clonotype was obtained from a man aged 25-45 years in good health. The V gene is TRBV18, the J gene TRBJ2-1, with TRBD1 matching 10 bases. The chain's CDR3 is CASSPGTGVNEQFF. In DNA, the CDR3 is TGTGCCAGCTCACCAGGGACAGGGGTCAATGAGCAGTTCTTC.